The 30 T cell receptor beta chains reported below all come from one sample, sequenced in a study of cytomegalovirus exposure and HLA in healthy donors. PCR involved 60 Vbeta and 13 Jbeta primers. The repertoire was sequenced with immunoSEQ multiplex PCR; TCRdb's copy has only in-frame clones and lacks some. The table shows under 250,000 clones, with 79% occurring only once. Specimen: PBMCs. These receptors were obtained from a woman aged 30 to 39 in good health and CMV-seropositive.

This chain joins TRBV20-1 and TRBJ2-2, with unresolved D. The CDR3 is made up of 11 amino acids. The germline V gene encodes CDR1 DFQATT and CDR2 SNEGSKA (reference sequence). V shed 0 bases and J shed 7 bases, with 3 bases lying between them. The CDR3 here is CSARDYGELFF. CDR3 nucleotides: TGCAGTGCTAGAGATTACGGGGAGCTGTTTTTT.

The J gene is TRBJ2-7, the V gene TRBV4-2, with TRBD2 matching 10 bases. Germline trimming cut 1 base from V and 3 bases from J; bases unmatched to any gene: 9. Germline loops: CDR1 LGHNA, CDR2 YNFKEQ. CDR3 length equals 17 residues. The CDR3 loop is CASSQAGLAEFLYEQYF. CDR3 in DNA: TGTGCCAGCAGCCAAGCCGGACTAGCGGAGTTCCTCTACGAGCAGTACTTC.

This chain links TRBV29-1 with TRBJ2-7, with D uncertain. Germline CDR1 SQVTM, CDR2 ANQGSEA. This CDR3 is built from 13 residues. Trimming stripped 7 bases from V and 5 bases from J, with 18 bases between. The CDR3 spells CSAQVQVTDEQYF. As DNA, the CDR3 is TGCAGCGCCCAAGTTCAGGTTACTGACGAGCAGTACTTC.

This chain joins TRBV4-1 and TRBJ2-6; D remains unclear. Trimming left V 0 bases short and J 2 bases short, with 11 bases between. The CDR3 runs 17 residues. Germline loops: CDR1 MGHRA, CDR2 YSYEKL. DNA for the CDR3: TGCGCCAGCAGCCAAGATCTAATAACCCCTGGGGCCAACGTCCTGACTTTC. Translating gives CASSQDLITPGANVLTF.

Remarks on this clone: This sequence is one base from a far larger clone and is likely a read error. The chain combines TRBV9 with TRBJ2-7, with D tentatively TRBD1 (6 bases). Germline loops: CDR1 SGDLS, CDR2 YYNGEE. This CDR3 region has 15 residues. The CDR3 DNA reads as TGTCCCAGCAGCGTAGCCTTAGGACAGTACTACGAGCAGTACTTC. Translating it yields CPSSVALGQYYEQYF.

The chain is built from TRBV19 and TRBJ1-1; perhaps TRBD1 as D (5 bases). V was cut by 6 bases and J by 2 bases, with 10 bases left in between. CDR3 length equals 13 residues. The germline CDR1 and CDR2 sequences are LNHDA and SQIVND (reference sequence). The CDR3 region is CASSPTANTEAFF. CDR3 bases: TGTGCCAGTAGCCCGACAGCAAACACTGAAGCTTTCTTT.

The chain combines TRBV13 with TRBJ2-7, with D possibly matching TRBD1 (5 bases). The CDR3 consists of 13 residues. With 5 bases removed from V and 4 bases from J, the gap between germline ends came to 12 bases. Looked up from germline, CDR1 is PRHDT and CDR2 is FYEKMQ (reference sequence). This CDR3 is CASSADRSYEQYF. CDR3 DNA sequence: TGTGCCAGCAGCGCAGACAGATCTTACGAGCAGTACTTC. Together with reference TRBV13 and TRBJ2-7, the CDR3 gives the full variable domain: AAGVIQSPRHLIKEKRETATLKCYPIPRHDTVYWYQQGPGQDPQFLISFYEKMQSDKGSIPDRFSAQQFSDYHSELNMSSLELGDSALYFCASSADRSYEQYFGPGTRLTVT.

The genes are TRBV5-8 and TRBJ2-3; D is unresolved. Germline loops: CDR1 SGHTS, CDR2 YDEGEE. This CDR3 spans 16 amino acids. Trimming took off 0 bases at V and 0 bases at J, with 11 bases between the two ends. The CDR3 nucleotides read TGTGCCAGCAGCTTGGCCTGGGCGCCTAGCACAGATACGCAGTATTTT. Translation: CASSLAWAPSTDTQYF.

This chain links TRBV5-4 with TRBJ1-2, with TRBD1 matching 8 bases. The junction had 10 bases not matched to a gene; V was cut back by 3 bases and J by 9 bases. The V gene's germline CDR1 is SGHNT and CDR2 YYREEE (reference sequence). This CDR3 has 14 residues. In nucleotides, the CDR3 is TGTGCCAGCAGCTCCAGGGGGCCCGGTGACCGCTACACCTTC. Its protein product is CASSSRGPGDRYTF. Full variable domain (missing parts from reference TRBV5-4 and TRBJ1-2): ETGVTQSPTHLIKTRGQQVTLRCSSQSGHNTVSWYQQALGQGPQFIFQYYREEENGRGNFPPRFSGLQFPNYSSELNVNALELDDSALYLCASSSRGPGDRYTFGSGTRLTVV.

The V gene is TRBV5-1, the J gene TRBJ2-3; TRBD2 matches 13 bases. The CDR3 totals 18 residues. The V segment lost 0 bases and the J segment 3 bases; nucleotides outside the gene matches: 7. CDR1 and CDR2 (germline): SGHRS, YFSETQ. CDR3 region: CASSLGTSGRRGTDTQYF. The CDR3 DNA sequence: TGCGCCAGCAGCTTGGGGACTAGCGGGAGAAGGGGAACAGATACGCAGTATTTT.

The chain recombines TRBV4-3 with TRBJ1-1; D call uncertain. This CDR3 has 15 amino acids. Germline V gene data show CDR1 as LGHNA and CDR2 as YSLEER. V lost 0 bases, J lost 0 bases, and 8 bases lay in between. CDR3 loop: CASSQDIGMNTEAFF. DNA of the CDR3: TGCGCCAGCAGCCAAGATATCGGGATGAACACTGAAGCTTTCTTT.

This sequence joins TRBV4-2 and TRBJ2-7; weak D call: TRBD1 (6 bases). Per the germline V gene, CDR1 is LGHNA and CDR2 is YNFKEQ. V lost 2 bases, J lost 6 bases, and 14 bases lay in between. The CDR3 has 14 amino acids. DNA of the CDR3: TGTGCCAGCAGCCAACAACAGGGAACGCCCGAGCAGTACTTC. Protein product: CASSQQQGTPEQYF.

V is TRBV11-2 and J is TRBJ2-7, with 7 bases aligning to TRBD1. The CDR3 covers 15 residues. With V trimmed by 4 bases and J by 3 bases, 9 bases remained unmatched. Per the germline V gene, CDR1 is SGHAT and CDR2 is FQNNGV. In nucleotides, the CDR3 is TGTGCCAGCAGCTCGGCCTGGACAGGAAACTACGAGCAGTACTTC. Its protein product is CASSSAWTGNYEQYF.

The chain carries TRBV9 and TRBJ2-5; D perhaps matches TRBD2 (6 bases). The germline V and J ends were trimmed by 4 bases and 2 bases, with 18 bases remaining between them. The germline V gene encodes CDR1 SGDLS and CDR2 YYNGEE. This CDR3 is 16 amino acids long. CDR3 bases: TGTGCCAGCAGCCCTCGCCTCCATGGAGGGCAAGAGACCCAGTACTTC. This gives the protein CASSPRLHGGQETQYF. The whole variable domain, filled in from reference TRBV9 and TRBJ2-5, reads DSGVTQTPKHLITATGQRVTLRCSPRSGDLSVYWYQQSLDQGLQFLIQYYNGEERAKGNILERFSAQQFPDLHSELNLSSLELGDSALYFCASSPRLHGGQETQYFGPGTRLLVL.

This clone was observed once. The V gene is TRBV7-2, the J gene TRBJ1-2; D is possibly TRBD1 (6 bases). The CDR3 spans 13 residues. Trimming took 6 bases from V and 4 from J, leaving 12 bases between them. Germline V gives CDR1 SGHTA, CDR2 FQGNSA. CDR3 in amino acids: CASRLTGIYGYTF. The CDR3 region has the DNA TGTGCCAGCAGACTCACAGGGATCTATGGCTACACCTTC. Combining the CDR3 with reference TRBV7-2 and TRBJ1-2 gives the whole variable domain GAGVSQSPSNKVTEKGKDVELRCDPISGHTALYWYRQSLGQGLEFLIYFQGNSAPDKSGLPSDRFSAERTGGSVSTLTIQRTQQEDSAVYLCASRLTGIYGYTFGSGTRLTVV.

V is TRBV4-2 and J is TRBJ1-6; 9 bases map to TRBD1. V dropped 1 base and J dropped 10; count of bases not matched to a gene: 14. The CDR3 is 18 amino acids. Germline CDR1 reads LGHNA; CDR2 reads YNFKEQ. The CDR3 DNA follows: TGTGCCAGCAGCCAAGCGCCCGCGGGACAGGGCTTTCAATCACCCCTCCACTTT. Translated: CASSQAPAGQGFQSPLHF.

The chain uses TRBV4-3 and TRBJ2-3; TRBD2 aligns across 11 bases. After removal of 1 base from V and 2 bases from J, the junction contained 8 bases not matched to a gene. The CDR3 has 18 amino acids. CDR1 and CDR2 (germline): LGHNA, YSLEER. CDR3 sequence reads: CASSQGLLAGELTDTQYF. In DNA form, the CDR3 reads TGCGCCAGCAGCCAAGGGTTACTAGCGGGAGAGCTCACAGATACGCAGTATTTT.

The gene calls are TRBV4-1 and TRBJ1-4, with 10 positions matching TRBD1. Germline-derived CDR1 and CDR2 are MGHRA and YSYEKL. Trimming at V came to 0 bases and at J to 6 bases, leaving 7 bases not matched to a gene. The CDR3 covers 17 residues. As DNA, the CDR3 is TGCGCCAGCAGCCAAGATGCGGGGGGGACAGGGGATGAAAAACTGTTTTTT. It yields the protein CASSQDAGGTGDEKLFF.

This chain connects TRBV6-1 to TRBJ2-7; D call uncertain. This CDR3 region has 14 residues. The ends were cut back, 8 bases at V and 0 bases at J, with 14 bases in the middle. Germline V CDR1 and CDR2: MNHNS, SASEGT. CDR3 DNA sequence: TGTGCCAGCGCAAATATCCTGAGCTCCTACGAGCAGTACTTC. Encoded protein: CASANILSSYEQYF.

V is TRBV4-1 and J is TRBJ2-4; maybe TRBD1 (5 bases). Looked up from germline, CDR1 is MGHRA and CDR2 is YSYEKL. V lost 6 bases to trimming and J lost 6 bases, with 9 bases between them. The CDR3 loop spans 12 amino acids. The CDR3 region is CASRGQPNIQYF. CDR3 nucleotides: TGCGCCAGCAGGGGGCAGCCAAACATTCAGTACTTC.

The genes are TRBV4-1 and TRBJ1-1, with D unresolved. The CDR3 is made up of 14 amino acids. From germline, CDR1 is MGHRA and CDR2 YSYEKL. V lost 4 bases to trimming and J lost 5 bases, with 14 bases between them. CDR3 coding DNA: TGCGCCAGCAGCCGAGACTACGGGGAAACTGAAGCTTTCTTT. This codes for CASSRDYGETEAFF.

The V and J genes are TRBV9 and TRBJ2-3; unclear D gene. Germline V gives CDR1 SGDLS, CDR2 YYNGEE. Between the trimmed V and J ends, which lost 2 bases and 1 base, there was a span of 5 bases. CDR3 length: 13 residues. The CDR3 loop reads CASSVQGTDTQYF. The CDR3, as DNA: TGTGCCAGCAGCGTTCAGGGCACAGATACGCAGTATTTT.

J is TRBJ2-1 and V is TRBV6-5; 11 bases line up with TRBD2. Germline V gene sequence: CDR1 MNHEY, CDR2 SVGAGI. V gave up 1 base and J gave up 7 bases; unmatched junction bases: 3. There are 15 residues in the CDR3. CDR3 region: CASSYLTSGGNEQFF. The CDR3 DNA sequence: TGTGCCAGCAGTTACTTAACTAGCGGGGGAAATGAGCAGTTCTTC.

The chain combines TRBV9 with TRBJ2-7, with D uncertain. The germline V and J ends were trimmed by 4 bases and 0 bases, with 11 bases remaining between them. CDR3 size: 14 residues. CDR1 and CDR2 (germline): SGDLS, YYNGEE. DNA of the CDR3: TGTGCCAGCAGCCCCGAGGTGTACTCCTACGAGCAGTACTTC. It yields the protein CASSPEVYSYEQYF.

V and J are TRBV2 and TRBJ1-5, with D possibly being TRBD1 (6 bases). The V and J ends lost 4 bases and 2 bases respectively, with 9 bases between them. Germline V gene data show CDR1 as SNHLY and CDR2 as FYNNEI. The CDR3 is made up of 14 amino acids. CDR3 amino acids: CASSGAGGNQPQHF. The CDR3 bases are TGTGCCAGCAGTGGGGCAGGGGGCAATCAGCCCCAGCATTTT.

Here the CDR3 DNA reads TGCGCCAGCAGCTTGGCGGCTAGCGGGGATGAGCAGTTCTTC. This codes for CASSLAASGDEQFF. The chain has TRBV5-1 and TRBJ2-1, with 9 nucleotides matching TRBD2. The trim removed 0 bases at V and 8 bases at J, leaving 3 bases unmatched. This CDR3 contains 14 residues. Germline V lookup: CDR1 SGHRS, CDR2 YFSETQ.

The genes are TRBV7-2 and TRBJ2-7; 10 bases map to TRBD2. Per germline, CDR1 SGHTA and CDR2 FQGNSA. V shed 1 base, J shed 0 bases, and the junction held 3 bases outside the gene matches. The CDR3 totals 16 residues. The CDR3 coding sequence is TGTGCCAGCAGCTTAGAAGGGACTAGCGCCTCCTACGAGCAGTACTTC. Translated: CASSLEGTSASYEQYF.

The chain links TRBV5-6 to TRBJ1-1; no definite D call. The length of the CDR3 is 12 residues. The V and J ends lost 4 bases and 1 base respectively, with 5 bases between them. Germline CDR1 SGHDT, CDR2 YYEEEE. CDR3 residues: CASSVQNTEAFF. DNA for the CDR3: TGTGCCAGCAGCGTCCAGAACACTGAAGCTTTCTTT.

The J gene is TRBJ2-7, the V gene TRBV11-3; a weak D match, TRBD2 (7 bases). V lost 4 bases and J 3 bases, leaving 13 bases between the germline ends. The CDR3 length is 14 residues. Germline V gives CDR1 SGHNT, CDR2 YENEEA. CDR3 in amino acids: CASSWGAGDYEQYF. For the CDR3, the DNA is TGTGCCAGCAGCTGGGGGGCGGGGGACTACGAGCAGTACTTC. Looking up the rest from reference TRBV11-3 and TRBJ2-7 gives the full variable domain: EAGVVQSPRYKIIEKKQPVAFWCNPISGHNTLYWYLQNLGQGPELLIRYENEEAVDDSQLPKDRFSAERLKGVDSTLKIQPAELGDSAVYLCASSWGAGDYEQYFGPGTRLTVT.

The chain recombines TRBV4-3 with TRBJ2-3; no clear D. V was clipped by 5 bases and J by 2 bases, with 11 bases between them. Germline V CDR1 and CDR2: LGHNA, YSLEER. This CDR3 region has 14 residues. The CDR3 DNA reads TGCGCCAGCAGCGCCCGACTTCTCACAGATACGCAGTATTTT. It translates to CASSARLLTDTQYF.